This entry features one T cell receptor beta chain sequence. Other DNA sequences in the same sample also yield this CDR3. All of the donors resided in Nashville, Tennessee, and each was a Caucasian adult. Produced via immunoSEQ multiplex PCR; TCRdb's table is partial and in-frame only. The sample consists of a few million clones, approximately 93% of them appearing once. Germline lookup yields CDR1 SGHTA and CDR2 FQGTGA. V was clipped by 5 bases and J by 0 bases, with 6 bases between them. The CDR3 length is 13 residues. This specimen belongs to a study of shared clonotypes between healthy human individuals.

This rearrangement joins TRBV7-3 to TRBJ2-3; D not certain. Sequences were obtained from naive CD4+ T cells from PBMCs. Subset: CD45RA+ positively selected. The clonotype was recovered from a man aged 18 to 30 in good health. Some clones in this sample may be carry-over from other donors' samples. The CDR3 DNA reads TGTGCCAGCAGCCCCTCTAGCACAGATACGCAGTATTTT. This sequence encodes CASSPSSTDTQYF.